The TCR beta chain described here comes from a study of CD8+ T cells in alopecia areata. For the study at large: Percentage of affected scalp area was the basis on which treated patients' severity was scored.

The treatment is: oral pan-JAK inhibitor, 5-10 mg twice daily. V gave up 10 bases and J gave up 1 base, with 12 bases separating them. The CDR3 sequence is 13 residues long. Looked up from germline, CDR1 is LNHDA and CDR2 is SQIVND (reference sequence). A few counts support this clone. RNA was extracted and reverse transcribed into cDNA as the sequencing template. Sequenced by immunoSEQ multiplex PCR; TCRdb stores in-frame clones only, minus some. The sample has hundreds of thousands of clones; over 45% are singletons. The origin of this receptor is a human donor with alopecia areata. This chain joins TRBV19 and TRBJ2-3; D ambiguous. This material consisted of CD4+ T cells sorted from blood, taken at week 24, from a patient treated with tofacitinib. In nucleotides, the CDR3 is TGTGCCACCCTGGTGTCGGGCACAGATACGCAGTATTTT. Translating it yields CATLVSGTDTQYF.